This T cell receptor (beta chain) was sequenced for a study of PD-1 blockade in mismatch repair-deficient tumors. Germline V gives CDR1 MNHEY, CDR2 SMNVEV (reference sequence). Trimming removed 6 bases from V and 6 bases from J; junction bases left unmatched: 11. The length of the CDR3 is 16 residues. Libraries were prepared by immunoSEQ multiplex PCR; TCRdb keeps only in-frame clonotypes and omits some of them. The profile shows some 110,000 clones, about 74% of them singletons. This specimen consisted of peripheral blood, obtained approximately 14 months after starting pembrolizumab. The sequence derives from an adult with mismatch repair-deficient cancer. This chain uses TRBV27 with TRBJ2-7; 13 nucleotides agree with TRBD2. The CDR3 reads CASSQQLAGGLGEQYF. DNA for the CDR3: TGTGCCAGCAGCCAGCAACTAGCGGGAGGGCTCGGCGAGCAGTACTTC.